These T cell receptor beta chains were read from a single sample in a study of cytomegalovirus exposure and HLA in healthy donors. The data were produced by immunoSEQ multiplex PCR, yet TCRdb's version contains in-frame clones alone and is incomplete. The table shows about 88,000 clones, with 75% to 90% occurring only once. The sequenced material came from PBMCs. These receptors originate from a man younger than 35 in good health and CMV-seronegative. The CDR3 runs from the conserved cysteine through the conserved F or W. Each record gives: V gene, CDR3 protein.

v_call: TRBV5-6
cdr3_aa: CASSLSRGLREDTQYF

v_call: TRBV7-2
cdr3_aa: CASSARTGNKETQYF

v_call: TRBV7-9
cdr3_aa: CASSLVSWGETTYNEQFF

v_call: TRBV5-6
cdr3_aa: CASSSTPGSQREAFF

v_call: TRBV6-7
cdr3_aa: CASRLFTGGYEQYF

v_call: TRBV21-1
cdr3_aa: CASRPTNRGSSYKQYF

v_call: TRBV4-1
cdr3_aa: CASSQDLRTTYNEQFF

v_call: TRBV18
cdr3_aa: CASSPGTGREAFF

v_call: TRBV28
cdr3_aa: CASRSAGLGNTIYF

v_call: TRBV4-3
cdr3_aa: CASSQDGGGDQPQHF

v_call: TRBV19
cdr3_aa: CASSLPGQGIYEQYF

v_call: TRBV5-1
cdr3_aa: CASSLGAVSYEQYF

v_call: TRBV28
cdr3_aa: CASSYTGTGTEKLFF

v_call: TRBV27
cdr3_aa: CASPTDNSNQPQHF

v_call: TRBV7-6
cdr3_aa: CASSLMPGPGGYEQFF

v_call: TRBV29-1
cdr3_aa: CSVLLGGSYNEQFF

v_call: TRBV28
cdr3_aa: CASSSTRDRGYGYTF

v_call: TRBV28
cdr3_aa: CASSLGQGPSYNEQFF

v_call: TRBV28
cdr3_aa: CASSPIGTGVITEAFF

v_call: TRBV7-9
cdr3_aa: CASIVPPSAGTGELFF

v_call: TRBV2
cdr3_aa: CASSEQGYGYTF

v_call: TRBV5-1
cdr3_aa: CASSQNRAMNTEAFF

v_call: TRBV2
cdr3_aa: CASSLVRQETQYF

v_call: TRBV18
cdr3_aa: CASSPPQGKYEQYF

v_call: TRBV29-1
cdr3_aa: CSVGLAAPALSYEQYF

v_call: TRBV6-1
cdr3_aa: CASTASGVSTDTQYF

v_call: TRBV4-3
cdr3_aa: CASSQGAGDQETQYF

v_call: TRBV6-6
cdr3_aa: CASILGGSSGNTIYF

v_call: TRBV27
cdr3_aa: CASSPLGQYNEKLFF

v_call: TRBV9
cdr3_aa: CASSVVASGSSEQYF

v_call: TRBV28
cdr3_aa: CASSLYGFSGNTGELFF

v_call: TRBV4-2
cdr3_aa: CASSFRGREPGTDTQYF

v_call: TRBV5-1
cdr3_aa: CASSRSGLSTEAFF

v_call: TRBV6-6
cdr3_aa: CASSQRQPYEQYF

v_call: TRBV7-2
cdr3_aa: CASSLVALQGSGNEQFF

v_call: TRBV19
cdr3_aa: CASTPPWRENEQFF

v_call: TRBV7-6
cdr3_aa: CASSPKLAGAGGTNEQFF

v_call: TRBV18
cdr3_aa: CASSPPGNTEAFF

v_call: TRBV4-2
cdr3_aa: CASSQAGQGGPLGSPLHF

v_call: TRBV11-2
cdr3_aa: CASSSQQGPGQPQHF

v_call: TRBV5-1
cdr3_aa: CASSLAGHPTEAQYF

v_call: TRBV7-6
cdr3_aa: CASSLGTSGSDTQYF

v_call: TRBV25-1
cdr3_aa: CASSEYGSSYNEQFF

v_call: TRBV2
cdr3_aa: CASRSQVSEQYF

v_call: TRBV6-5
cdr3_aa: CASSYRTSGRVYEQYF